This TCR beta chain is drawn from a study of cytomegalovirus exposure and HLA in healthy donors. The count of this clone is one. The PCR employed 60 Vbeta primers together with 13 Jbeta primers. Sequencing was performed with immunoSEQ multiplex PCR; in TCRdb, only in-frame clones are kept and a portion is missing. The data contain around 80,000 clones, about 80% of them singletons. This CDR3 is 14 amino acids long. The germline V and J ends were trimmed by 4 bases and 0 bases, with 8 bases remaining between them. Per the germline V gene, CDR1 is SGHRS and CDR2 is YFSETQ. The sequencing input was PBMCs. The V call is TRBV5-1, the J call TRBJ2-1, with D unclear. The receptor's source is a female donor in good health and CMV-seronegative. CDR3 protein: CASSPVSSYNEQFF. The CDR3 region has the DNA TGCGCCAGCAGCCCGGTAAGCTCCTACAATGAGCAGTTCTTC.